This TCR beta chain was observed in a study of blood T cell repertoires in COVID-19 (dated by TCRdb to about 2020). Context from the whole study: Samples from collaborators originated in the United States, Italy and Spain and spanned both the acute and convalescent phases of COVID-19. A freely available public database, intended as a resource for researchers studying the immune response to SARS-CoV-2, is where the repertoires were released. Where available, HLA class I and class II types were taken from metadata supplied by the sample provider and were not determined by assay-based typing. The samples were drawn from two sources: the first 160 participants of the ongoing ImmuneRACE study, and some 1,300 subjects contributed by 6 global collaborators. The dataset comprised deeply sampled blood TCRbeta repertoires from subjects exposed to, actively infected with, or recovered from COVID-19. The material from the prospective study consisted of cDNA or gDNA derived from T cells, B-cell-depleted T cells, or PBMCs. A de-identified subject ID, COVID-19 status, age in years and sex were almost always included in the sample metadata. The research as a whole found: The amount of clinical and demographic metadata varied by source and participant and was provided uncurated.

Counted from cysteine to phenylalanine, this CDR3 has 18 amino acids. The entry retains the CDR3 DNA only, 54 bases that are in frame from base 1. Ends trimmed: V by 4 bases, J by 1 base; bases unmatched to a gene: 12. CDR1 and CDR2 are read off the germline V gene (reference sequence) as LNHDA and SQIVND. As for this clone: Its antigen remains unidentified. Base qualities are not at hand, and no much larger clone is one base apart.

The collaborating institutions used their own protocols to collect whole blood in K2EDTA tubes. Collaborator samples were shipped for TCRbeta analysis as frozen whole blood, isolated PBMCs, or DNA extracted from either sample type. TCRbeta CDR3 regions were amplified from genomic DNA by means of the immunoSEQ Assay, a bias-controlled multiplex PCR. For the original study's pipeline: Within the assay, amplification of reference gene primers was used to estimate how many nucleated cells each sample contained. To quantify the absolute abundance of each unique TCRbeta CDR3 rearrangement, sequence reads were collapsed and filtered. For each sample, productive Simpson clonality was calculated as the square root of Simpson's diversity index over productive rearrangements. TCRdb took over this immuneACCESS table, retaining in-frame rearrangements with V and J assigned. Such tables are incomplete; in checked studies, under half of the missing clones stem from an unresolved V gene, and the remainder is unexplained. D and trimming were read from the DNA, whereas the V and J calls and clone size are those reported in that table. Recorded for this sample are about 160,000 clones; 75% to 90% of them occurred a single time. Approximately 3% of the sample lies in the top ten.

The clonotype comes from a human donor with acute or convalescent COVID-19. The donor label of this sample is uncertain. The sequence links TRBV19 to TRBJ1-5; TRBD1 lines up with 8 middle nucleotides. Sequencing input: peripheral blood. The CDR3 protein: CASSTGRGRGSSNQPQHF. The DNA sequence is given as TGTGCCAGTAGTACGGGCAGGGGGCGCGGATCGAGCAATCAGCCCCAGCATTTT.